This T cell receptor (beta chain) is from a study of cytomegalovirus exposure and HLA in healthy donors. In the case of this clone: Its antigen is unidentified.

The CDR3 has 16 amino acids. Unmatched junction bases numbered 7, after V lost 4 bases and J lost 1 base. Germline CDR1 is SGHTS and CDR2 is YDEGEE. Sequenced by immunoSEQ multiplex PCR; TCRdb stores in-frame clones only, minus some. The sample shows 65,000 to 80,000 clones, 94% of them seen only once. The study drew the donors from its roughly 110-subject validation cohort, separate from the approximately 700-subject first cohort. The study, taken as a whole, reports: It was 164 TCR beta chains that were listed as cytomegalovirus-associated.

The V gene is TRBV5-8, the J gene TRBJ2-3; 9 bases are shared with TRBD1. Source material: PBMCs. The sequence was collected from a woman between 18 and 29 years old in good health and CMV-seropositive. Written as DNA, the CDR3 is TGTGCCAGCAGCGTTCTGGGACAGGGCGGCACAGATACGCAGTATTTT. This codes for CASSVLGQGGTDTQYF.